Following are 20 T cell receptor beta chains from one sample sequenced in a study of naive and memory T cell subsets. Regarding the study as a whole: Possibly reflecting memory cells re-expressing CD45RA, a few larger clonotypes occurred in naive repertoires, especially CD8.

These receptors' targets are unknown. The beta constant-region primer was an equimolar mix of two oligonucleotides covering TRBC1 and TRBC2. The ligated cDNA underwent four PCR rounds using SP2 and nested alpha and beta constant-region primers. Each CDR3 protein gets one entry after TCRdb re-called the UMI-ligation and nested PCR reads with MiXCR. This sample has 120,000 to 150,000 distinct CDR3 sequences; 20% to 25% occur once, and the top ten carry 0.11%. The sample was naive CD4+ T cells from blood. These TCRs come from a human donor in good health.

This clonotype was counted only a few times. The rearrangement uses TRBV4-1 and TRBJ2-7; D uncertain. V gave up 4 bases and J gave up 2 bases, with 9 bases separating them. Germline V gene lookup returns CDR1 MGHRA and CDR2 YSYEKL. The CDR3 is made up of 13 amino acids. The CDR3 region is CASSPRMTYEQYF. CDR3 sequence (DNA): TGCGCCAGCAGCCCTCGAATGACCTACGAGCAGTACTTC.

The CDR3 DNA sequence: TGTGCCAGTGGACAGGGGGGCTACGAGCAGTACTTC. Protein product: CASGQGGYEQYF. The chain uses TRBV2 and TRBJ2-7, with TRBD1 identical over 10 bases. J was trimmed by 3 bases and V by 9 bases; bases with no gene match: 2. The CDR3 loop spans 12 amino acids. The germline CDR1 and CDR2 sequences are SNHLY and FYNNEI.

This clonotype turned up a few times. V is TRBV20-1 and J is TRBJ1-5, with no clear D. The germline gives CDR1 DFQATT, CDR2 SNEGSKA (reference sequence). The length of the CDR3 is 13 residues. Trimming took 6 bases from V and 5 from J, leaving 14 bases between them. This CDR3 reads CSANLGGDQPQHF. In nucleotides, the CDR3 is TGCAGTGCAAATCTTGGAGGAGATCAGCCCCAGCATTTT.

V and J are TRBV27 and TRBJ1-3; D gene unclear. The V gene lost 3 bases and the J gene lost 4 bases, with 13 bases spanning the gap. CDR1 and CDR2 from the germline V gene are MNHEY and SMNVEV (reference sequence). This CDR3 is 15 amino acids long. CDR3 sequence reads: CASSFQWGSGNTIYF. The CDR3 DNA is TGTGCCAGCAGTTTCCAGTGGGGTTCCGGAAACACCATATATTTT.

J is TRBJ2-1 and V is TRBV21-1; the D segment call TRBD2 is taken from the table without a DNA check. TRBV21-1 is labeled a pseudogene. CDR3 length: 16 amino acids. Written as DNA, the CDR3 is TGTGCCAGCAGCAAAAGCCGGACTCACTCCTACAATGAGCAGTTCTTC. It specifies CASSKSRTHSYNEQFF.

CDR3 loop: CSARGLRGLMITEAFF. The CDR3 DNA reads as TGCAGTGCTAGGGGTCTCCGGGGGTTGATGATTACTGAAGCTTTCTTT. The rearrangement uses TRBV20-1 and TRBJ1-1; TRBD1 is a possible D gene (5 bases). CDR1 is DFQATT, CDR2 SNEGSKA, per germline (reference sequence). Trimming took off 3 bases at V and 5 bases at J, with 22 bases between the two ends. This CDR3 spans 16 amino acids.

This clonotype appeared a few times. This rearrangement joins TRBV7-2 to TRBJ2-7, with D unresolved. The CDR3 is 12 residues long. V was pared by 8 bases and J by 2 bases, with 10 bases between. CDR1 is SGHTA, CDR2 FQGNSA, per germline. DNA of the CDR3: TGTGCCAGCCGTCGTGGGGCCTACGAGCAGTACTTC. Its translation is CASRRGAYEQYF.

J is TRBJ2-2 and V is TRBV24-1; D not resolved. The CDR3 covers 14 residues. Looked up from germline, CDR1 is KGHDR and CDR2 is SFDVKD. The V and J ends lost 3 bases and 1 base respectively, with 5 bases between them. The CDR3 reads CATSDRLNTGELFF. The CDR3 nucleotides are TGTGCCACCAGTGATCGACTGAACACCGGGGAGCTGTTTTTT.

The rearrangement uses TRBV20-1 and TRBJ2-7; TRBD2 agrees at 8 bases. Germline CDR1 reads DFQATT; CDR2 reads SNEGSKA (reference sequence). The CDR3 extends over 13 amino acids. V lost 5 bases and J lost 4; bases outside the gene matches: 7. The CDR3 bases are TGCAGTGCTGTCCCGGGAGGGAAGTACGAGCAGTACTTC. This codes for CSAVPGGKYEQYF.

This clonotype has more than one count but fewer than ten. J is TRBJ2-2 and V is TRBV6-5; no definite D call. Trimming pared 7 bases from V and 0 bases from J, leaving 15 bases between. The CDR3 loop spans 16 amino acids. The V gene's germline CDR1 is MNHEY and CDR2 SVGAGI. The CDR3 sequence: CASTQRTFSNTGELFF. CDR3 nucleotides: TGTGCCAGCACCCAACGTACATTCTCGAACACCGGGGAGCTGTTTTTT.

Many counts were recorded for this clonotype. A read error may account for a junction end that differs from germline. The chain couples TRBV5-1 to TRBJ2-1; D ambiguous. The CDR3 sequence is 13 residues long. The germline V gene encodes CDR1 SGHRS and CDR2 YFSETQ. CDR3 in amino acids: CASSSGSYNEQFF. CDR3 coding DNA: TGTGCCAGCAGTAGTGGGTCCTACAATGAGCAGTTCTTC.

The CDR3 region is CASSYGSTQETQYF. The CDR3 DNA reads TGTGCCAGCAGTTACGGGTCTACCCAAGAGACCCAGTACTTC. The chain employs TRBV6-5 and TRBJ2-5; D is uncertain. This CDR3 is 14 amino acids long. V was shortened by 2 bases and J by 1 base, with 8 bases between the two germline ends. Germline CDR1 is MNHEY and CDR2 is SVGAGI.

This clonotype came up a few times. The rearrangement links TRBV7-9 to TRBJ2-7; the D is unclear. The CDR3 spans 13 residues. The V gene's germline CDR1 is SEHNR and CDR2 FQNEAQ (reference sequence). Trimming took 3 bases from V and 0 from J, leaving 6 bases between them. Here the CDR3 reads CASSLPFSYEQYF. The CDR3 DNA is TGTGCCAGCAGCTTGCCATTCTCCTACGAGCAGTACTTC.

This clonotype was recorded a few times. The CDR3 sequence is CASSLIRRDSYYEQYF. In DNA, the CDR3 is TGTGCCAGCAGCTTGATTCGACGGGACTCTTACTACGAGCAGTACTTC. V and J are TRBV5-6 and TRBJ2-7; the D gene is possibly TRBD2 (6 bases). Trimming took 1 base from V and 3 from J, leaving 17 bases between them. This CDR3 has 16 amino acids. Germline V gene data show CDR1 as SGHDT and CDR2 as YYEEEE.

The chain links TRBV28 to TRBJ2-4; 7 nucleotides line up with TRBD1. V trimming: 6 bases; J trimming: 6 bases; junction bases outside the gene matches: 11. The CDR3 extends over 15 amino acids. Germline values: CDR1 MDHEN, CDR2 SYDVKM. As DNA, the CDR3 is TGTGCCAGCAGGGGGGACAGCGACCACCGAAACATTCAGTACTTC. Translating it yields CASRGDSDHRNIQYF.

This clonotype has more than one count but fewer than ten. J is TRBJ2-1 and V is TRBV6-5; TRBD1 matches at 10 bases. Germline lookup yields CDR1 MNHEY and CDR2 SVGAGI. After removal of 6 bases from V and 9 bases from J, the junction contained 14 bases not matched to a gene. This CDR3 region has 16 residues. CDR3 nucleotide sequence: TGTGCCAGCAGACAGGCCGGGACAGGGGAATCGGGTGAGCAGTTCTTC. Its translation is CASRQAGTGESGEQFF.

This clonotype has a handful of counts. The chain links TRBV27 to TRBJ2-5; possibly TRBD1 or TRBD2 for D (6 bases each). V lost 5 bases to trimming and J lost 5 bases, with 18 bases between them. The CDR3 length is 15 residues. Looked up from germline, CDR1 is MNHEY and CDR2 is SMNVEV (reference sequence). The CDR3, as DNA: TGTGCCAGCAGTACGCATTTCCGGGGGCGTGAGACCCAGTACTTC. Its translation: CASSTHFRGRETQYF.

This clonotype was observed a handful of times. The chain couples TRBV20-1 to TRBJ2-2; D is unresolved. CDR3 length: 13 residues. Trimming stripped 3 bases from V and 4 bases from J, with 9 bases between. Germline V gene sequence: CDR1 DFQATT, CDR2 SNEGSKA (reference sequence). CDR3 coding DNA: TGCAGTGCTAGTGCGGTGGGCACCGGGGAGCTGTTTTTT. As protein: CSASAVGTGELFF.

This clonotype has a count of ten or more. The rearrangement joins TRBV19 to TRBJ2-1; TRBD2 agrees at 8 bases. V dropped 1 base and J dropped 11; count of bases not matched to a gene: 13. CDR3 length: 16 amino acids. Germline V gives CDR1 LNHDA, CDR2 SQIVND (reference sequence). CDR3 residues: CASSIGRTAGEMKQFF. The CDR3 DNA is TGTGCCAGTAGTATAGGCCGGACAGCGGGGGAAATGAAGCAGTTCTTC.

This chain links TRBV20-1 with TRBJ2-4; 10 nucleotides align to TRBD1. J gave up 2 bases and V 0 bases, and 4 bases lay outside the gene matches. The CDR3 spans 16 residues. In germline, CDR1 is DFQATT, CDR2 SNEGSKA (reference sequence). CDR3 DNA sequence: TGCAGTGCTAGAGAATGGGACAGGGGCACCAAAAACATTCAGTACTTC. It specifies CSAREWDRGTKNIQYF.